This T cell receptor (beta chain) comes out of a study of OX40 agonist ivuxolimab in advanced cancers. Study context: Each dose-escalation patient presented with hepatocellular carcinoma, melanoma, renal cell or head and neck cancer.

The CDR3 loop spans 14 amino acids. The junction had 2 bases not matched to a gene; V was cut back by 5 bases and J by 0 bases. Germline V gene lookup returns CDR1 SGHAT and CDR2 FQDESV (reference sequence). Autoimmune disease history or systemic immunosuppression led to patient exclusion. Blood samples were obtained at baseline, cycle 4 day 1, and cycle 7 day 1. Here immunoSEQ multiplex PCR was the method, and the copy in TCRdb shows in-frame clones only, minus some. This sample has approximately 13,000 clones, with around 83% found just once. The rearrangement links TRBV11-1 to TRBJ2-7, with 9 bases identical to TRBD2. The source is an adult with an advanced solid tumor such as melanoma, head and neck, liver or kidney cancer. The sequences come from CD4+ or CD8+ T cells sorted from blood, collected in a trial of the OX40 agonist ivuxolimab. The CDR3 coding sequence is TGTGCCAGCAGCCCGGGACTAGCCTCCTACGAGCAGTACTTC. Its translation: CASSPGLASYEQYF.